This passage covers 10 T cell receptor beta chains from one sample sequenced in a study of blood T cell repertoires in COVID-19. Sequencing used immunoSEQ multiplex PCR; TCRdb keeps in-frame clones, though not all of them. The sample gives about 260,000 clones, 80% to 90% of which show up once; roughly 10% is in the top ten. Sequencing used peripheral blood. The receptor set was obtained from a woman in her 70s with COVID-19, enrolled during active disease.

The chain combines TRBV28 with TRBJ1-5; D possibly corresponds to TRBD1 (5 bases). Trimming took 0 bases from V and 4 from J, leaving 7 bases between them. The germline V gene has CDR1 MDHEN and CDR2 SYDVKM. The CDR3 has 14 amino acids. Here the CDR3 reads CASSLWGGNQPQHF. In DNA form, the CDR3 reads TGTGCCAGCAGTTTATGGGGGGGAAATCAGCCCCAGCATTTT. The whole variable domain, remainder taken from reference TRBV28 and TRBJ1-5, is DVKVTQSSRYLVKRTGEKVFLECVQDMDHENMFWYRQDPGLGLRLIYFSYDVKMKEKGDIPEGYSVSREKKERFSLILESASTNQTSMYLCASSLWGGNQPQHFGDGTRLSIL.

V is TRBV28 and J is TRBJ1-5, with no clear D. Trimming removed 8 bases from V and 5 bases from J, with 19 bases in between. The germline V gene has CDR1 MDHEN and CDR2 SYDVKM. The length of the CDR3 is 15 residues. CDR3 bases: TGTGCCAGCGGCACAGAACGGGGTGGTGATCAGCCCCAGCATTTT. Its translation: CASGTERGGDQPQHF.

The sample holds one count of this clone. The J gene is TRBJ1-5, the V gene TRBV6-2 or TRBV6-3; TRBD1 matches 10 bases. Germline V gene lookup returns CDR1 MNHEY and CDR2 SVGEGT. Trimming took 4 bases from V and 1 from J; bases not matched to a gene: 10. This CDR3 contains 18 residues. This CDR3 reads CASSSEGQGIGSNQPQHF. In DNA, the CDR3 is TGTGCCAGCAGTTCGGAGGGACAGGGGATAGGAAGCAATCAGCCCCAGCATTTT.

The chain joins TRBV5-1 to TRBJ2-5, with TRBD1 identical over 7 bases. The V segment lost 2 bases and the J segment 4 bases; nucleotides outside the gene matches: 8. CDR1 and CDR2 from the germline V gene are SGHRS and YFSETQ. There are 15 residues in the CDR3. The CDR3 nucleotides read TGCGCCAGCAGCTTAATACACAGGGGTGGAGAGACCCAGTACTTC. This translates into CASSLIHRGGETQYF. The full variable domain, rest sourced from reference TRBV5-1 and TRBJ2-5, is KAGVTQTPRYLIKTRGQQVTLSCSPISGHRSVSWYQQTPGQGLQFLFEYFSETQRNKGNFPGRFSGRQFSNSRSEMNVSTLELGDSALYLCASSLIHRGGETQYFGPGTRLLVL.

This clone was seen only a few times. The gene calls are TRBV10-1 and TRBJ2-7; TRBD2 is a possible D gene (6 bases). From germline, CDR1 is WNHNN and CDR2 SYGVQD (reference sequence). The CDR3 totals 17 residues. Trimming cost V 4 bases and J 0 bases, with 19 bases left between them. Here the CDR3 DNA reads TGCGCCAGCAGTGGGGGGGAGTACGGGAGTTTCTCCTACGAGCAGTACTTC. Its protein is CASSGGEYGSFSYEQYF.

A single count supports this clone. This sequence joins TRBV7-9 and TRBJ2-7; the D gene is possibly TRBD2 (6 bases). The CDR3 is 14 amino acids. CDR1 SEHNR and CDR2 FQNEAQ come from the germline V gene (reference sequence). Trimming left V 5 bases short and J 3 bases short, with 14 bases between. The CDR3 region is CASSRPGVSYEQYF. CDR3 nucleotide sequence: TGTGCCAGCAGCCGTCCGGGAGTAAGCTACGAGCAGTACTTC.

V gene TRBV3-1 (or the pseudogene TRBV3-2) combines with J gene TRBJ1-5, with 7 positions matching TRBD1. The V gene's germline CDR1 is LGHDT and CDR2 YNNKEL (reference sequence). V lost 0 bases, J lost 6 bases, and 2 bases stayed unmatched. CDR3 size: 14 residues. The CDR3 sequence: CASSQETGFQPQHF. DNA of the CDR3: TGTGCCAGCAGCCAAGAGACAGGGTTTCAGCCCCAGCATTTT.

This rearrangement joins TRBV3-1 (or the pseudogene TRBV3-2) to TRBJ2-1, with a possible D match to TRBD2 (6 bases). The CDR3 has 17 residues. Germline-derived CDR1 and CDR2 are LGHDT and YNNKEL (reference sequence). V was pared by 0 bases and J by 7 bases, with 19 bases between. CDR3 protein: CASSQEIGGRRFNEQFF. The CDR3 DNA reads TGTGCCAGCAGCCAAGAAATTGGAGGGAGGAGATTTAATGAGCAGTTCTTC.

This clone was found a few times. The chain uses TRBV29-1 and TRBJ2-1; 14 bases match TRBD2. The ends lost 7 bases at V and 6 bases at J; junction bases unmatched: 5. This CDR3 region has 14 residues. The germline CDR1 and CDR2 sequences are SQVTM and ANQGSEA. The CDR3 DNA follows: TGCAGCGGGACCGGGACTAGCGGGAGCAATGAGCAGTTCTTC. Protein: CSGTGTSGSNEQFF.

CDR3 DNA sequence: TGTGCCAGCAGTTCCCCACTCCGGGACAAGAAAAATGAGCAGTTCTTC. Protein: CASSSPLRDKKNEQFF. The chain links TRBV27 to TRBJ2-1, with D perhaps matching TRBD1 (6 bases). This CDR3 comprises 16 residues. Between the trimmed V and J ends, which lost 4 bases and 7 bases, there was a span of 20 bases. CDR1 is MNHEY, CDR2 SMNVEV, per germline (reference sequence).